The present T cell receptor (beta chain) was sequenced within a study of regulatory T cells in long-lasting Graves disease (dated by TCRdb to about 2021). Looking at the study overall: In the newly diagnosed Graves' disease group, patients had been taking antithyroid drugs for less than 3 months. A total of 35 or so samples were covered by TCR sequencing, comprising about 13 persistent and around 20 newly diagnosed Graves' disease patients. The study was conducted in China and was registered as a clinical trial. This study used TCR sequencing and RNA sequencing of peripheral blood to compare persistent Graves' disease patients against newly diagnosed Graves' disease patients.

The time point label, read with the paper, signifies: newly diagnosed GD, antithyroid drugs for less than 3 months. For both TCR sequencing and RNA sequencing, RNA was extracted from PBMCs in TRIzol. The diagnosis of Graves' disease followed American Thyroid Association guidelines. Patients were recruited from an endocrinology department in Xi'an, China. Each patient gave 7 to 9.5 milliliters of peripheral blood, collected in an EDTA anticoagulant tube. PBMCs were isolated by Ficoll Paque Plus density gradient separation without further T cell sorting. An Agilent 2100 Bioanalyzer and agarose gel were used to assess RNA quality, and a NanoDrop 2000 was used to measure RNA concentration. The method behind the library was multiplex PCR. TCRdb names Illumina HiSeq 4000 as the instrument used. To build TCR beta libraries, CDR3 regions were amplified by Arm-PCR using iRepertoire HTBI primers. Gel purification was performed on PCR products prior to sequencing. Processing in the source paper ran as follows. Across samples, fewer than 70 TRBV and approximately 15 TRBJ segments were identified and used for gene usage analysis of CDR3 amino acid clonotypes. COPE and FqMerger were used to merge the filtered high-quality paired reads into contigs. Contigs were aligned with BLAST to IMGT TRBV, TRBD and TRBJ reference genes, and CDR3 was defined per IMGT. Any clonotype with a frequency above 0.1% was classified as a highly expanded clone. Shannon entropy was used to measure repertoire diversity, and the Gini coefficient was used to measure V-J evenness. Public clonotypes were defined as clonotypes shared by more than one individual. TCRdb handled the public reads itself, with Q25 trimming in fastp and clone calling in MiXCR, and kept productive beta chains. Rows are combined by CDR3 protein, so each entry shows the most common genes and DNA. Here the V and J calls rest on TCRdb's processing, not on the authors' analysis. The sample table contains some 250,000 distinct CDR3 sequences; only one count was recorded for around 20% of them. The ten largest make up around 20% of the sample.

The CDR3 spans 14 residues, from the cysteine through the phenylalanine. Left in the record is the CDR3 DNA by itself, 42 bases read in frame from the first base. V lost 5 bases and J lost 0 bases; the stretch between them is 8 bases long. This clonotype was seen repeatedly, ten times or more. What antigen it recognizes has not been identified. There are no base qualities to consult, and no much larger clone falls within one base. General findings and caveats noted by the study authors: Because the primary lesion, thyroid tissue, could not be accessed, the study looked at peripheral blood alone. Sequencing and analysis were limited to the TCR beta chain. The small sample size was acknowledged by the authors as a limitation that may reduce accuracy. Preferential use of TRBV28, TRBJ1-2 and TRBJ2-5 was observed in persistent disease, whereas TRBV20-1 and TRBJ2-1 were favored in newly diagnosed disease. More public clonotypes were shared among persistent patients (under 3,000) than among newly diagnosed patients (approximately 1,000). Lower TCR Shannon entropy and fewer highly expanded clones were observed in persistent Graves' disease patients than in newly diagnosed patients, which suggested clonal expansion.

This TCR was sampled from a female donor with Graves disease. Specimen: peripheral blood mononuclear cells (PBMCs), collected at new diagnosis, from a patient treated with antithyroid drugs. The V and J segments used are TRBV12-3 or TRBV12-4 and TRBJ2-4; TRBD2 is a weak D gene call, 6 bases matching. The CDR3 loop reads CASSPREAKNIQYF. The DNA is as follows: TGTGCCAGCAGTCCGCGGGAAGCCAAAAACATTCAGTACTTC.